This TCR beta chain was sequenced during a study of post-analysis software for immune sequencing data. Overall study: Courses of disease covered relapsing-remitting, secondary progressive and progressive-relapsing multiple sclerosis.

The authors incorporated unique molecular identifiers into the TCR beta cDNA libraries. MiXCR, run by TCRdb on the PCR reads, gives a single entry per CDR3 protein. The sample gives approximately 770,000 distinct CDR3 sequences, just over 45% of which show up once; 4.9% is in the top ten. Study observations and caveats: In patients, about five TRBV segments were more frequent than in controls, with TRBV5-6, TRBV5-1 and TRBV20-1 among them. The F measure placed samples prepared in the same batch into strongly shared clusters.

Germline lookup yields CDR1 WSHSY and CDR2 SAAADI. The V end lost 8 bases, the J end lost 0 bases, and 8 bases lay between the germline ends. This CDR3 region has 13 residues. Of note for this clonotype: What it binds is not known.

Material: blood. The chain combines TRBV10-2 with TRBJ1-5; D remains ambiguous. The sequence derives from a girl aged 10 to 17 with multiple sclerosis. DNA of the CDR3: TGCGCCAGCGGGCCGGATAGCAATCAGCCCCAGCATTTT. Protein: CASGPDSNQPQHF.